Below, 14 T cell receptor beta chains from the same sample are listed, as sequenced in a study of a mutant IDH1 vaccine in newly diagnosed glioma. The time point: baseline, week 1 (first vaccination visit). Described treatment: pre-vaccination baseline after standard-of-care therapy. TCRdb keeps only in-frame clones here, not all; method: immunoSEQ multiplex PCR. Counted here are approximately 70,000 clones, 79% occurring once; the ten biggest clones make up 7% to 10%. The material sequenced was PBMCs, taken from a glioma patient treated with radiotherapy, temozolomide or both. The receptors come from a man in his fifties with glioma.

The chain uses TRBV7-3 and TRBJ2-6; D possibly matches TRBD1 or TRBD2 (5 bases each). V lost 3 bases to trimming and J lost 1 base, with 7 bases between them. In germline, CDR1 is SGHTA, CDR2 FQGTGA. The length of the CDR3 is 15 residues. This chain's CDR3 is CASSLGPSGANVLTF. CDR3 coding DNA: TGTGCCAGCAGCTTGGGACCTTCTGGGGCCAACGTCCTGACTTTC. Together with reference TRBV7-3 and TRBJ2-6, the CDR3 gives the full variable domain: GAGVSQTPSNKVTEKGKYVELRCDPISGHTALYWYRQSLGQGPEFLIYFQGTGAADDSGLPNDRFFAVRPEGSVSTLKIQRTERGDSAVYLCASSLGPSGANVLTFGAGSRLTVL.

The rearrangement uses TRBV2 and TRBJ1-1; no clear D. CDR1 and CDR2 from the germline V gene are SNHLY and FYNNEI. The CDR3 contains 13 residues. V was cut by 2 bases and J by 1 base, with 5 bases left in between. CDR3 protein: CASSEKGNTEAFF. The CDR3 DNA reads TGTGCCAGCAGTGAAAAGGGGAACACTGAAGCTTTCTTT.

The chain joins TRBV2 to TRBJ2-1, with a weak D call TRBD1 (6 bases). Trimming left V 2 bases short and J 6 bases short, with 14 bases between. The germline gives CDR1 SNHLY, CDR2 FYNNEI. This CDR3 comprises 15 residues. DNA for the CDR3: TGTGCCAGCAGTGAAAGAACAGGGAGTAGCAATGAGCAGTTCTTC. Translating gives CASSERTGSSNEQFF.

The rearrangement uses TRBV7-6 and TRBJ2-1, with D tentatively TRBD2 (5 bases). The length of the CDR3 is 14 residues. Germline CDR1 is SGHVS and CDR2 is FNYEAQ. Trimming removed 5 bases from V and 8 bases from J, with 16 bases in between. The CDR3 is CASSPTRQSHEQFF. DNA for the CDR3: TGTGCCAGCAGCCCCACTAGGCAGTCGCATGAGCAGTTCTTC.

V is TRBV14 and J is TRBJ2-1, with D perhaps TRBD1 (6 bases). Germline V gene data show CDR1 as SGHDN and CDR2 as FVKESK. V was cut by 3 bases and J by 6 bases, with 9 bases left in between. The length of the CDR3 is 13 residues. CDR3 amino acids: CASSQGQVNEQFF. CDR3 nucleotides: TGTGCCAGCAGCCAGGGACAAGTCAATGAGCAGTTCTTC.

The chain carries TRBV30 and TRBJ2-1; tentatively, D is TRBD1 (6 bases). Trimming shortened V by 3 bases and J by 16 bases, and 19 bases separated the two germline ends. Germline CDR1 and CDR2: GTSNPN and SVGIG (reference sequence). This CDR3 spans 12 amino acids. The CDR3 coding sequence is TGTGCCTGGAGCTCACTCGACAGGCATCAATTCTTC. Residues: CAWSSLDRHQFF.

The chain carries TRBV10-3 and TRBJ1-2, with D hard to call. Germline V CDR1 and CDR2: ENHRY, SYGVKD. Deletions cut 4 bases from V and 4 bases from J, with 7 bases between. The CDR3 contains 12 residues. The CDR3 nucleotides are TGTGCCATCAGTGGCGGCCCCTATGGCTACACCTTC. Its protein is CAISGGPYGYTF.

The chain combines TRBV19 with TRBJ1-1, with D possibly TRBD1 on 5 matching bases. The germline V and J ends were trimmed by 5 bases and 0 bases, with 10 bases remaining between them. Germline V gene data show CDR1 as LNHDA and CDR2 as SQIVND (reference sequence). The CDR3 runs to 14 residues. The CDR3 sequence is CASSLGGVNTEAFF. In nucleotides, the CDR3 is TGTGCCAGTAGTCTTGGGGGGGTGAACACTGAAGCTTTCTTT.

The CDR3 DNA reads TGTGCCAGCAGTCCCAGGGGTCTGAACACTGAAGCTTTCTTT. Translated, it gives CASSPRGLNTEAFF. J is TRBJ1-1 and V is TRBV27, with D maybe TRBD1 (6 bases). The V and J ends lost 5 bases and 0 bases respectively, with 10 bases between them. Germline V gene sequence: CDR1 MNHEY, CDR2 SMNVEV (reference sequence). CDR3 length: 14 residues.

This clone was picked up a small number of times. The J gene is TRBJ2-7, the V gene TRBV4-2; D ambiguous. Looked up from germline, CDR1 is LGHNA and CDR2 is YNFKEQ. The length of the CDR3 is 15 residues. The ends were cut back, 0 bases at V and 7 bases at J, with 16 bases in the middle. The CDR3 loop reads CASSQEFMALEEQYF. The DNA of the CDR3 is TGTGCCAGCAGCCAAGAATTCATGGCCTTAGAGGAGCAGTACTTC.

V is TRBV9 and J is TRBJ2-5, with 8 positions matching TRBD2. The CDR3 length is 15 residues. CDR1 SGDLS and CDR2 YYNGEE come from the germline V gene. V shed 0 bases and J 5 bases; nucleotides not matched to a gene: 6. The CDR3 loop reads CASSVGVAGKETQYF. The CDR3 bases are TGTGCCAGCAGCGTAGGGGTAGCGGGGAAGGAGACCCAGTACTTC.

J is TRBJ2-2 and V is TRBV10-3; D is possibly TRBD1 (5 bases). Trimming removed 6 bases from V and 7 bases from J, with 12 bases in between. Germline V gives CDR1 ENHRY, CDR2 SYGVKD. This CDR3 region has 13 residues. CDR3 in amino acids: CAIRGLRGGELFF. The CDR3 nucleotides read TGTGCCATCAGGGGGTTAAGGGGCGGGGAGCTGTTTTTT.

This clone is a singleton in its sample. This rearrangement joins TRBV5-4 to TRBJ2-7; 9 bases match TRBD1. This CDR3 comprises 15 residues. Germline V CDR1 and CDR2: SGHNT, YYREEE (reference sequence). With V trimmed by 1 base and J by 3 bases, 5 bases remained unmatched. The CDR3: CASSLTGTGNYEQYF. CDR3 DNA sequence: TGTGCCAGCAGCTTGACCGGGACAGGGAACTACGAGCAGTACTTC. Full variable domain (remainder filled in from reference TRBV5-4 and TRBJ2-7): ETGVTQSPTHLIKTRGQQVTLRCSSQSGHNTVSWYQQALGQGPQFIFQYYREEENGRGNFPPRFSGLQFPNYSSELNVNALELDDSALYLCASSLTGTGNYEQYFGPGTRLTVT.

J is TRBJ2-4 and V is TRBV5-5, with D maybe TRBD1 (6 bases). Germline V gives CDR1 SGHKS, CDR2 YYEKEE (reference sequence). Trimming cost V 2 bases and J 7 bases, with 13 bases left between them. There are 14 residues in the CDR3. CDR3 sequence: CASSFQGRENIQYF. Here the CDR3 DNA reads TGTGCCAGCAGCTTCCAGGGGCGCGAGAACATTCAGTACTTC. Using reference TRBV5-5 and TRBJ2-4 for the parts outside the CDR3, the full variable domain is DAGVTQSPTHLIKTRGQQVTLRCSPISGHKSVSWYQQVLGQGPQFIFQYYEKEERGRGNFPDRFSARQFPNYSSELNVNALLLGDSALYLCASSFQGRENIQYFGAGTRLSVL.